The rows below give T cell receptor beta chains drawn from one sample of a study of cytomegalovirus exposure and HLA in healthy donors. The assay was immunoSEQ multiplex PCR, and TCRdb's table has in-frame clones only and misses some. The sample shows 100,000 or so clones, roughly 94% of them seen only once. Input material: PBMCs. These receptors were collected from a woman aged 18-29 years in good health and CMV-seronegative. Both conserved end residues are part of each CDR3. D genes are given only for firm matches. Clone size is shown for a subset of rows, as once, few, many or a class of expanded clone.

CDR3 protein: CASSRGQGGNTEAFF
CDR3 DNA: TGTGCCAGCAGCCGAGGACAGGGGGGAAACACTGAAGCTTTCTTT
D gene: TRBD1
CDR3 length: 15
V gene: TRBV7-6
clone size: once
J gene: TRBJ1-1

CDR3 protein: CASSRRLAVNEQFF
CDR3 DNA: TGTGCCAGCAGTCGTCGACTAGCGGTAAATGAGCAGTTCTTC
D gene: TRBD2
CDR3 length: 14
V gene: TRBV6-5
clone size: .
J gene: TRBJ2-1

CDR3 protein: CASSLTGTWNHEQYF
CDR3 DNA: TGTGCCAGCAGCTTAACCGGGACTTGGAACCACGAGCAGTACTTC
D gene: .
CDR3 length: 15
V gene: TRBV9
clone size: .
J gene: TRBJ2-7

CDR3 protein: CASSLASMNTEAFF
CDR3 DNA: TGTGCCAGCAGCTTAGCAAGCATGAACACTGAAGCTTTCTTT
D gene: .
CDR3 length: 14
V gene: TRBV7-9
clone size: once
J gene: TRBJ1-1

CDR3 protein: CASSLAYLGGIDGYTF
CDR3 DNA: TGTGCCAGCAGCTTAGCGTATCTGGGGGGTATCGATGGCTACACCTTC
D gene: .
CDR3 length: 16
V gene: TRBV7-2
clone size: .
J gene: TRBJ1-2

CDR3 protein: CASSHGGAQGFSNQPQHF
CDR3 DNA: TGTGCCAGCAGCCATGGGGGGGCGCAGGGTTTTAGCAATCAGCCCCAGCATTTT
D gene: .
CDR3 length: 18
V gene: TRBV7-9
clone size: .
J gene: TRBJ1-5

CDR3 protein: CATGAGTAHGTQYF
CDR3 DNA: TGCGCCACGGGAGCCGGGACAGCCCACGGTACGCAGTATTTT
D gene: .
CDR3 length: 14
V gene: TRBV10-1
clone size: once
J gene: TRBJ2-3

CDR3 protein: CATKQSYGYTF
CDR3 DNA: TGTGCCACCAAACAGAGCTATGGCTACACCTTC
D gene: .
CDR3 length: 11
V gene: TRBV19
clone size: .
J gene: TRBJ1-2

CDR3 protein: CASSDPSPGSGSYNEQFF
CDR3 DNA: TGTGCCAGCAGCGACCCCTCCCCGGGGAGTGGCTCCTACAATGAGCAGTTCTTC
D gene: .
CDR3 length: 18
V gene: TRBV9
clone size: .
J gene: TRBJ2-1

CDR3 protein: CAWSNLAGGGEQFF
CDR3 DNA: TGTGCCTGGAGTAATCTAGCGGGAGGGGGTGAGCAGTTCTTC
D gene: TRBD2
CDR3 length: 14
V gene: TRBV30
clone size: .
J gene: TRBJ2-1